A single T cell receptor beta chain is shown here with its context. What it binds is unknown. This sample was taken from a study of T cell responses to AZD1222 COVID-19 vaccine. The data were produced by immunoSEQ multiplex PCR, yet TCRdb's version contains in-frame clones alone and is incomplete. Of fewer than 90,000 clones listed, around 90% are singletons. Study results and caveats: Seropositive AZD1222 recipients at baseline numbered only 6 or 7. Regions 160-218 and 743-854 dominated among vaccine-associated CD4 TCRs spanning spike.

This clonotype was obtained from an adult who received the AZD1222 COVID-19 vaccine. The sample was peripheral blood, taken 28 days after the second AZD1222 dose.

CDR3 DNA: TGTGCCAGCAGGTTGCAGGGGGCCCCTAGTGGCTACACCTTC. Protein sequence: CASRLQGAPSGYTF. The chain recombines TRBV28 with TRBJ1-2; 8 bases are shared with TRBD1. Per the germline V gene, CDR1 is MDHEN and CDR2 is SYDVKM. Trimming took 6 bases from V and 7 from J; bases not matched to a gene: 10. The CDR3 sequence is 14 residues long.